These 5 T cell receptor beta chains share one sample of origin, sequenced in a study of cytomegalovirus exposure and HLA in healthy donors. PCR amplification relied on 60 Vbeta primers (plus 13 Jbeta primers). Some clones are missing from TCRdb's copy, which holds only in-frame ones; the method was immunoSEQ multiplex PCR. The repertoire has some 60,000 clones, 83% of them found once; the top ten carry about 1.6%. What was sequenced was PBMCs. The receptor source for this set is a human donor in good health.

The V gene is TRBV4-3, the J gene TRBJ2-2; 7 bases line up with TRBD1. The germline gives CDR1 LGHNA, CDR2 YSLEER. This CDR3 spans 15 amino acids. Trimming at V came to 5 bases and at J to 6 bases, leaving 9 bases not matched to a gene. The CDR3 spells CASSGLGTASGELFF. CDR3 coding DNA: TGCGCCAGCAGCGGGTTAGGGACAGCCTCCGGGGAGCTGTTTTTT.

The CDR3 loop reads CASTRDRVAQETQYF. Here the CDR3 DNA reads TGTGCCAGCACACGGGACAGGGTGGCACAAGAGACCCAGTACTTC. V is TRBV6-1 and J is TRBJ2-5, with TRBD1 identical over 9 bases. This CDR3 has 15 residues. V gave up 7 bases and J gave up 2 bases; unmatched junction bases: 8. CDR1 and CDR2 (germline): MNHNS, SASEGT.

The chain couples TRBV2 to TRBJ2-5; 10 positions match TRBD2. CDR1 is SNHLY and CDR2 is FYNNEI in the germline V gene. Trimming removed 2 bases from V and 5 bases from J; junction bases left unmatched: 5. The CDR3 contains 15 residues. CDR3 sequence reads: CASSELAGVGETQYF. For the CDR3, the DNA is TGTGCCAGCAGTGAACTAGCGGGAGTAGGGGAGACCCAGTACTTC.

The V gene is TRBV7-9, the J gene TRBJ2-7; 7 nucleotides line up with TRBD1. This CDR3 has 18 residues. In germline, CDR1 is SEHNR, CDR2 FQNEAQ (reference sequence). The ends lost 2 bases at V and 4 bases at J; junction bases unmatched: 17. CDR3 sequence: CASSLSSRGTESEYEQYF. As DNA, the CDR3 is TGTGCCAGCAGCTTATCCTCTCGTGGGACAGAGAGCGAGTACGAGCAGTACTTC.

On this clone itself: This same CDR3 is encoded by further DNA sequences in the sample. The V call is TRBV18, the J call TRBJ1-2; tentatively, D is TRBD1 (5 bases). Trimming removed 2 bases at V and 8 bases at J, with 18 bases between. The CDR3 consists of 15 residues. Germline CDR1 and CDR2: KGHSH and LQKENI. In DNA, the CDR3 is TGTGCCAGCTCACCAACCGGGACGGGGACTCCAGGCTACACCTTC. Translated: CASSPTGTGTPGYTF.